Listed below are T cell receptor beta chains from one sample, sequenced in a study of blood T cell repertoires in COVID-19. Sequencing used immunoSEQ multiplex PCR; TCRdb keeps in-frame clones, though not all of them. Of roughly 200,000 clones in the sample, around 84% were seen once. Sequenced material: peripheral blood. These receptors all stem from a human donor in a cohort sampled during active COVID-19. The CDR3 runs from the conserved cysteine through the conserved F or W. Each record gives: clone size, D gene, J gene, V gene, CDR3 DNA, CDR3 protein. D genes are given only for firm matches. Clone size is shown for a subset of rows, as once, few, many or a class of expanded clone.

size: NA
D: TRBD2
J: TRBJ2-7
V: TRBV28
DNA: TGTGCCAGCAGTTTATTAGCGGGAGAGGACGAGCAGTACTTC
CDR3: CASSLLAGEDEQYF

size: few
D: NA
J: TRBJ1-3
V: TRBV7-9
DNA: TGTGCCAGCAGCAGCGGGGGTCCCACAGCTGGAAACACCATATATTTT
CDR3: CASSSGGPTAGNTIYF

size: NA
D: TRBD2
J: TRBJ2-2
V: TRBV4-2
DNA: TGTGCCACCTCGGGACTAGTTAACACCGGGGAGCTGTTTTTT
CDR3: CATSGLVNTGELFF

size: few
D: TRBD2
J: TRBJ2-1
V: TRBV11-2
DNA: TGTGCCAGCAGCCCTGGAGTTAGCGGGGGGCCGAGGTACAATGAGCAGTTCTTC
CDR3: CASSPGVSGGPRYNEQFF

size: few
D: TRBD2
J: TRBJ2-1
V: TRBV15
DNA: TGTGCCACCAGCAGGTGGGGGGGGAATGAGCAGTTCTTC
CDR3: CATSRWGGNEQFF

size: NA
D: NA
J: TRBJ2-3
V: TRBV11-2
DNA: TGTGCCAGCACTAGGGGCGTAAGTGCAGATACGCAGTATTTT
CDR3: CASTRGVSADTQYF

size: NA
D: TRBD2
J: TRBJ2-5
V: TRBV19
DNA: TGTGCCAGTAGTATTTTTAAGTCGGGAGGAGAGACCCAGTACTTC
CDR3: CASSIFKSGGETQYF

size: NA
D: TRBD1
J: TRBJ2-5
V: TRBV30
DNA: TGTGCCTGGACCATGGGACAGTTAACAGAGACCCAGTACTTC
CDR3: CAWTMGQLTETQYF

size: few
D: NA
J: TRBJ1-2
V: TRBV30
DNA: TGTGCCTGGAGTCGTGATGGCTACACCTTC
CDR3: CAWSRDGYTF

size: NA
D: NA
J: TRBJ2-3
V: TRBV11-2
DNA: TGTGCCAGCAGCTTAGTGGGGGGGGGCCCCGATACGCAGTATTTT
CDR3: CASSLVGGGPDTQYF

size: few
D: NA
J: TRBJ2-5
V: TRBV5-4
DNA: TGTGCCAGCAGCGATCACAGGGCAGTGGAGACCCAGTACTTC
CDR3: CASSDHRAVETQYF

size: NA
D: NA
J: TRBJ2-5
V: TRBV9
DNA: TGTGCCAGCAGCGTAGGACAGGCCAAGGGGACCCAGTACTTC
CDR3: CASSVGQAKGTQYF

size: NA
D: NA
J: TRBJ1-2
V: TRBV18
DNA: TGTGCCAGCTCACAACAGCGGCATGGCTACACCTTC
CDR3: CASSQQRHGYTF

size: NA
D: NA
J: TRBJ1-5
V: TRBV19
DNA: TGTGCCAGTAGTATTCGGCAGACGGGGGGGTATAGCAATCAGCCCCAGCATTTT
CDR3: CASSIRQTGGYSNQPQHF

size: NA
D: NA
J: TRBJ1-2
V: TRBV5-4
DNA: TGTGCCAGCAGCCCCGACTCGATTGGCTACACCTTC
CDR3: CASSPDSIGYTF

size: NA
D: TRBD1
J: TRBJ2-2
V: TRBV7-9
DNA: TGTGCCAGCAGCTTCCGGGACAGGAGGTCCGGGGAGCTGTTTTTT
CDR3: CASSFRDRRSGELFF

size: NA
D: TRBD2
J: TRBJ2-2
V: TRBV10-2
DNA: TGCGCCAGCAGGAGGACTAGCGGGGCGGGCACCGGGGAGCTGTTTTTT
CDR3: CASRRTSGAGTGELFF

size: NA
D: NA
J: TRBJ1-1
V: TRBV3-1/TRBV3-2
DNA: TGTGCCAGCAGCCAAGATGTTAAAGGAGGGGTAGGTATTAACACTGAAGCTTTCTTT
CDR3: CASSQDVKGGVGINTEAFF

size: NA
D: NA
J: TRBJ2-1
V: TRBV5-1
DNA: TGCGCCAGCAGCTTTGGGGGGATGGGCCCCTTTTCAAATGAGCAGTTCTTC
CDR3: CASSFGGMGPFSNEQFF

size: once
D: TRBD1
J: TRBJ1-5
V: TRBV7-9
DNA: TGTGCCAGCAGCTCTGGACAGGGAATATATAGTACGGGCAATCAGCCCCAGCATTTT
CDR3: CASSSGQGIYSTGNQPQHF

size: many
D: NA
J: TRBJ1-1
V: TRBV30
DNA: TGTGCCTGGACTACGACACGCTACAACACTGAAGCTTTCTTT
CDR3: CAWTTTRYNTEAFF

size: NA
D: TRBD2
J: TRBJ2-2
V: TRBV15
DNA: TGTGCCACCAGCAGACGGCGGGGGACCGGGGAGCTGTTTTTT
CDR3: CATSRRRGTGELFF

size: many
D: NA
J: TRBJ1-5
V: TRBV15
DNA: TGTGCCACCAGCAGAAGACAGGAAGGCAATCAGCCCCAGCATTTT
CDR3: CATSRRQEGNQPQHF

size: once
D: NA
J: TRBJ1-1
V: TRBV6-5
DNA: TGTGCCAGCACCCCCCCGGGGGGAACCACTGAAGCTTTCTTT
CDR3: CASTPPGGTTEAFF

size: NA
D: NA
J: TRBJ2-2
V: TRBV11-1
DNA: TGTGCCAGCAGCTTAGCAGGGGGAAACACCGGGGAGCTGTTTTTT
CDR3: CASSLAGGNTGELFF

size: NA
D: TRBD2
J: TRBJ2-4
V: TRBV9
DNA: TGTGCCAGCAGCGCCGGGACTAGCGGGGGATTTTACATTCAGTACTTC
CDR3: CASSAGTSGGFYIQYF

size: NA
D: NA
J: TRBJ2-5
V: TRBV5-5
DNA: TGTGCCAGCAGCTTGGCTCCTGGGGGGTTGGGAGAGACCCAGTACTTC
CDR3: CASSLAPGGLGETQYF

size: NA
D: NA
J: TRBJ2-2
V: TRBV6-4
DNA: TGTGCCAGCTCGGGAGAGGTGAACACCGGGGAGCTGTTTTTT
CDR3: CASSGEVNTGELFF

size: NA
D: TRBD1
J: TRBJ2-5
V: TRBV4-2
DNA: TGTGCCAGCAGCCTGAGGGACAGGGGGCCCAATTCCCAGTACTTC
CDR3: CASSLRDRGPNSQYF

size: NA
D: NA
J: TRBJ2-5
V: TRBV28
DNA: TGTGCCAGCAGTTTATCGTCGGGGGAAGAGACCCAGTACTTC
CDR3: CASSLSSGEETQYF

size: NA
D: NA
J: TRBJ1-2
V: TRBV2
DNA: TGTGCCAGCAGTGAGCTCGGACAGCCGCGCTTAAACTATGGCTACACCTTC
CDR3: CASSELGQPRLNYGYTF

size: NA
D: NA
J: TRBJ1-5
V: TRBV12-3/TRBV12-4
DNA: TGTGCCAGCAGTTCGGGCGGGAATCAGCCCCAGCATTTT
CDR3: CASSSGGNQPQHF

size: NA
D: NA
J: TRBJ1-2
V: TRBV28
DNA: TGTGCCAGCAGAACATCCGGGAAGTTAGGCTACACCTTC
CDR3: CASRTSGKLGYTF

size: many
D: TRBD1
J: TRBJ1-2
V: TRBV5-1
DNA: TGCGCCAGCAGCTTGGGCAAGACAGGGGATGGCTACACCTTC
CDR3: CASSLGKTGDGYTF

size: NA
D: TRBD2
J: TRBJ2-1
V: TRBV7-8
DNA: TGTGCCAGCCAAAATAGCGGGGGGCCGTTGAGGGGTGAGCAGTTCTTC
CDR3: CASQNSGGPLRGEQFF

size: NA
D: TRBD1
J: TRBJ1-2
V: TRBV9
DNA: TGTGCCAGCAGCCCGGGACCCCAGGGGGCGAGCTACACCTTC
CDR3: CASSPGPQGASYTF

size: NA
D: TRBD2
J: TRBJ2-5
V: TRBV28
DNA: TGTGCCAGCACCATAGCGGGAGAACAAGAGACCCAGTACTTC
CDR3: CASTIAGEQETQYF

size: few
D: NA
J: TRBJ1-3
V: TRBV5-1
DNA: TGCGCCAGCAGCCCAATTAGCTCTGGAAACACCATATATTTT
CDR3: CASSPISSGNTIYF

size: NA
D: NA
J: TRBJ2-3
V: TRBV30
DNA: TGTGCCTGGACTAAAAGCACAGATACGCAGTATTTT
CDR3: CAWTKSTDTQYF

size: NA
D: NA
J: TRBJ2-1
V: TRBV11-1
DNA: TGTGCCAGCAGCTTAGCGTTAACTAGCCTAAATGAGCAGTTCTTC
CDR3: CASSLALTSLNEQFF

size: few
D: NA
J: TRBJ1-5
V: TRBV3-1/TRBV3-2
DNA: TGTGCCAGCAGCCAAGATCCTCCAGGGGTTCAGCCCCAGCATTTT
CDR3: CASSQDPPGVQPQHF

size: few
D: TRBD2
J: TRBJ2-1
V: TRBV10-3
DNA: TGTGCCATCAGTGAGAGGGCTAGCGGGACCTACAATGAGCAGTTCTTC
CDR3: CAISERASGTYNEQFF

size: few
D: NA
J: TRBJ1-2
V: TRBV7-9
DNA: TGTGCCAGCAGCTTCGACATACAACCAGACTATGGCTACACCTTC
CDR3: CASSFDIQPDYGYTF

size: NA
D: NA
J: TRBJ1-1
V: TRBV18
DNA: TGTGCCAGCTCACTTAAGGAGGTCCGGGTGGGCACTGAAGCTTTCTTT
CDR3: CASSLKEVRVGTEAFF

size: NA
D: NA
J: TRBJ2-1
V: TRBV6-5
DNA: TGTGCCAGCAGTACCGTTAGGGGGAACAATGAGCAGTTCTTC
CDR3: CASSTVRGNNEQFF

size: NA
D: NA
J: TRBJ1-3
V: TRBV9
DNA: TGTGCCAGCAGCGCGAACGCGGGAAACACCATATATTTT
CDR3: CASSANAGNTIYF

size: NA
D: TRBD1
J: TRBJ1-1
V: TRBV25-1
DNA: TGTGCCAGCAGACAGGGGACCAACACTGAAGCTTTCTTT
CDR3: CASRQGTNTEAFF